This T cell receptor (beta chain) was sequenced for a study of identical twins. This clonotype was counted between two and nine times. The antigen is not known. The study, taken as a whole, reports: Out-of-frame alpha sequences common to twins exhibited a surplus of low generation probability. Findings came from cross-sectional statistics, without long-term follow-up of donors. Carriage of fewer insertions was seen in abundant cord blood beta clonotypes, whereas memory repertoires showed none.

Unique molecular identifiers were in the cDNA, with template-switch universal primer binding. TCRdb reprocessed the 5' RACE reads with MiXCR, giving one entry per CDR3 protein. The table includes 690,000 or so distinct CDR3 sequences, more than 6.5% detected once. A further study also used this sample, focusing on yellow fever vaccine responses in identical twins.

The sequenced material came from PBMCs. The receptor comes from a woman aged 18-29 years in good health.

The CDR3 is CSARVGVGYGYTF. In DNA form, the CDR3 reads TGCAGTGCTAGAGTAGGGGTTGGGTATGGCTACACCTTC. The J gene is TRBJ1-2, the V gene TRBV20-1; the D gene is possibly TRBD1 (5 bases). Trimming stripped 1 base from V and 5 bases from J, with 11 bases between. From germline, CDR1 is DFQATT and CDR2 SNEGSKA (reference sequence). This CDR3 contains 13 residues.